This TCR beta chain was sequenced during a study of T cell repertoires in cytomegalovirus infection (dated by TCRdb to the late 2010s). General notes on the study: Alongside well-studied HLA-B-restricted epitopes, the peptide stimulations were aimed at recently identified HLA-C-restricted CMV epitopes, whose presentation resists viral immunomodulation. Donor HLA type was relevant to the analysis, because carriage of CMV infection together with the matching HLA type was indicated by public TCR beta signatures.

The sample's treatment or condition label is to be understood as: in vitro stimulation with specific CMV peptide epitopes to enrich CMV-specific T cells. Sequencing took place on an Illumina HiSeq 1500. Using fastp at Q25 and MiXCR, TCRdb reprocessed the public reads and kept productive beta chains. A single entry per CDR3 protein holds the most common genes and DNA from its merged rows. This sample is represented by 350,000 to 400,000 distinct CDR3 sequences; approximately 30% of them were singletons. The ten largest clones add up to about 13% of the sample. For this clonotype: This clone's antigen is unknown. Base qualities are not provided; no much larger clone lies one nucleotide away.

V lost 2 bases and J lost 3 bases; the stretch between them is 14 bases long. CDR1 and CDR2 are read off the germline V gene as SGHAT and FQNNGV. The CDR3 has 16 amino acids, counting the end cysteine and phenylalanine. Solely the CDR3 DNA is kept, with 48 bases framed from the first base. Study-wide conclusions, independent of this receptor: In both this cohort and an independent cohort of more than 350 donors, the cumulative frequency of public TCR beta family members distinguished carriers of CMV infection plus the relevant HLA type. In the ex vivo response, HLA-C-restricted CMV-specific TCR beta clonotypes were dominant, and in two of eight donors the single most frequent clonotype came from this HLA-C-restricted group.

The chain links TRBV11-2 with TRBJ2-1, with the D call perhaps TRBD1 or TRBD2, each one matching 7 bases. The sample here was cultured PBMCs, taken from culture after CMV antigen stimulation. This receptor was taken from a human donor in good health (CMV status not recorded). Some clones in this sample may be carry-over from other donors' samples. Here the CDR3 is given as CASSLQGGSLYNEQFF. The sequenced DNA is TGTGCCAGCAGCTTACAGGGGGGGTCCCTCTACAATGAGCAGTTCTTC.